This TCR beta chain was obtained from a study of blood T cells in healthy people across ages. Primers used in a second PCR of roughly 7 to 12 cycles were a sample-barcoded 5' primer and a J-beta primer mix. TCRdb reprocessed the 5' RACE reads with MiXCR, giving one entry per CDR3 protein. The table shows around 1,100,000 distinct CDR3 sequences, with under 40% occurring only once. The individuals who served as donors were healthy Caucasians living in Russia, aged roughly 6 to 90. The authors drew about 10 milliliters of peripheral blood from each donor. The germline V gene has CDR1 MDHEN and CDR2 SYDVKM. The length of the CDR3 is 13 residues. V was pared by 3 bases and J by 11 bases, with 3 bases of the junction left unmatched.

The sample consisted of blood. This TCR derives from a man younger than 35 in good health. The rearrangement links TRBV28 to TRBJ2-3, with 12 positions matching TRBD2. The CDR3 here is CASSFVTSGRQYF. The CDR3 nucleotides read TGTGCCAGCAGTTTCGTGACTAGCGGGAGGCAGTATTTT.